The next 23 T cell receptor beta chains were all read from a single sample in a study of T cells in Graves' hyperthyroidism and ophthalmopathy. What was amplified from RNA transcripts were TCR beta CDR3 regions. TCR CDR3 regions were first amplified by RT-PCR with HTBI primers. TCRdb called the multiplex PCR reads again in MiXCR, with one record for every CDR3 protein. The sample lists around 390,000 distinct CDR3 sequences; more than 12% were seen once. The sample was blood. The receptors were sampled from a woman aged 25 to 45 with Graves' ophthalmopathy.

The CDR3 region has the DNA TGCGCCAGCAGCCAAAACCTAGGAAGAAGCACAGATACGCAGTATTTT. It yields the protein CASSQNLGRSTDTQYF. The rearrangement joins TRBV4-1 to TRBJ2-3; D is unclear. Germline V CDR1 and CDR2: MGHRA, YSYEKL. This CDR3 spans 16 amino acids. Trimming shortened V by 2 bases and J by 0 bases, and 12 bases separated the two germline ends.

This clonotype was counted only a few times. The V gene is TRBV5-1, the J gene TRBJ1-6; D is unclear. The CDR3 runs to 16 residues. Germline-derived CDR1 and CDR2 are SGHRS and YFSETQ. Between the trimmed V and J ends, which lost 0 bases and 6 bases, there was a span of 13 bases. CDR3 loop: CASSLGVGAANSPLHF. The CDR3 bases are TGCGCCAGCAGCTTGGGGGTGGGTGCTGCTAATTCACCCCTCCACTTT. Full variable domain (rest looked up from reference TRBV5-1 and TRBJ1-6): KAGVTQTPRYLIKTRGQQVTLSCSPISGHRSVSWYQQTPGQGLQFLFEYFSETQRNKGNFPGRFSGRQFSNSRSEMNVSTLELGDSALYLCASSLGVGAANSPLHFGNGTRLTVT.

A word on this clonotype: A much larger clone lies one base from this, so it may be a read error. The CDR3 nucleotides are TGCGCCACCTCTAAACAGTCTAACTATGGCTACACCTTC. Its translation: CATSKQSNYGYTF. The chain recombines TRBV10-2 with TRBJ1-2; D unclear. CDR3 length: 13 amino acids. Germline values: CDR1 WSHSY, CDR2 SAAADI. Deletions cut 10 bases from V and 0 bases from J, with 12 bases between.

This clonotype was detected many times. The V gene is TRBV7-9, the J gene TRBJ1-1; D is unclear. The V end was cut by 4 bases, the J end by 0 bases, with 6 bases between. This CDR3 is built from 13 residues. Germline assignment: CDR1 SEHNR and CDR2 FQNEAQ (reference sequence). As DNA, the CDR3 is TGTGCCAGCAGCTCGGTCATGAACACTGAAGCTTTCTTT. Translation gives CASSSVMNTEAFF.

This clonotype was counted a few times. The CDR3 nucleotides are TGTGCCAGCAGTCCCGAGTATGGCTACACCTTC. This sequence encodes CASSPEYGYTF. The chain recombines TRBV6-1 with TRBJ1-2; D not resolved. CDR1 and CDR2 (germline): MNHNS, SASEGT. The length of the CDR3 is 11 residues. Trimming pared 5 bases from V and 5 bases from J, leaving 6 bases between.

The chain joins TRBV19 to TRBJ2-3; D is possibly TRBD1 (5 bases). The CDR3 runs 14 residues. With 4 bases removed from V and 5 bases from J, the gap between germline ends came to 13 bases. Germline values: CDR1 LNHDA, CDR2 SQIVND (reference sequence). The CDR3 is CASSRDRRIDTQYF. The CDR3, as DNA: TGTGCCAGTAGTAGAGACAGAAGAATAGATACGCAGTATTTT.

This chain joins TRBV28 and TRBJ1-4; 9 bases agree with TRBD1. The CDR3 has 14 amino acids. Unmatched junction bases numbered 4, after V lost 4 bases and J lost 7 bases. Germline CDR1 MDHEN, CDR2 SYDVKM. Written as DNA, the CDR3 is TGTGCCAGCAGTTCCCGGGACAGGGTTGAAAAACTGTTTTTT. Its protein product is CASSSRDRVEKLFF.

CDR3 residues: CAWSVGSGGTEAFF. DNA of the CDR3: TGTGCCTGGAGCGTAGGATCGGGGGGCACTGAAGCTTTCTTT. The gene calls are TRBV30 and TRBJ1-1; D is possibly TRBD1 (5 bases). The CDR3 extends over 14 amino acids. The V end was cut by 3 bases, the J end by 4 bases, with 15 bases between. Per the germline V gene, CDR1 is GTSNPN and CDR2 is SVGIG (reference sequence).

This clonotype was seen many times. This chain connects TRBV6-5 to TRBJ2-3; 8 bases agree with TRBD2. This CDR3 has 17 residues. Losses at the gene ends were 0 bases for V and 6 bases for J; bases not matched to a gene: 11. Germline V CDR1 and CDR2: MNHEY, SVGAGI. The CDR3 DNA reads TGTGCCAGCAGTTACTCGACGACGGGGGGGCCAGGGGATACGCAGTATTTT. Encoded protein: CASSYSTTGGPGDTQYF.

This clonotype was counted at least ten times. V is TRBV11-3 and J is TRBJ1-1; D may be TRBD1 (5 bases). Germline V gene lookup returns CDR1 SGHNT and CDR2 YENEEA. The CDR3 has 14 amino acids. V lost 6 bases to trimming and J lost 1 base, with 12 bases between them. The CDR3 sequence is CASRQQAENTEAFF. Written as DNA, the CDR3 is TGTGCCAGCAGGCAACAGGCGGAGAACACTGAAGCTTTCTTT.

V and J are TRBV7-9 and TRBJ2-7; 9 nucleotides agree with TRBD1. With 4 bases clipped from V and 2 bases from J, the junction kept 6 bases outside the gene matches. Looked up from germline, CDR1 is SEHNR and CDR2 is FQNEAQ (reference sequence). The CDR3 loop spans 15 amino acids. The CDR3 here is CASSSTTGGAYEQYF. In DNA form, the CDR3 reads TGTGCCAGCAGCTCTACGACAGGGGGAGCCTACGAGCAGTACTTC.

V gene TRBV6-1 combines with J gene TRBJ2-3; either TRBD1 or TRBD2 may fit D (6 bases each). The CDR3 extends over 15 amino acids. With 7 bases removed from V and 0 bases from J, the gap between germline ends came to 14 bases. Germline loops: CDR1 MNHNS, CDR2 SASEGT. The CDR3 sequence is CASKMGGDSTDTQYF. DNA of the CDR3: TGTGCCAGCAAAATGGGGGGCGATAGCACAGATACGCAGTATTTT.

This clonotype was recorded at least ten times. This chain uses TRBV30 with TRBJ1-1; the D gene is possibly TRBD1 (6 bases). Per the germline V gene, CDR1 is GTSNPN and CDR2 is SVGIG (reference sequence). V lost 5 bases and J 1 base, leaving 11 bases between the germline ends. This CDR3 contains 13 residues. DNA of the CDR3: TGTGCCTGGGCAGGGGTTCCGAACACTGAAGCTTTCTTT. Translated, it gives CAWAGVPNTEAFF.

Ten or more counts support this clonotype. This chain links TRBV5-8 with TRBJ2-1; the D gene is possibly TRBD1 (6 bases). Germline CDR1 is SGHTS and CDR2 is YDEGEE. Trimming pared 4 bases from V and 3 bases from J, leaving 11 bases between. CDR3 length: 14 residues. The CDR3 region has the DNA TGTGCCAGCAGCACCCCGACAGGCTACAATGAGCAGTTCTTC. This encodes CASSTPTGYNEQFF.

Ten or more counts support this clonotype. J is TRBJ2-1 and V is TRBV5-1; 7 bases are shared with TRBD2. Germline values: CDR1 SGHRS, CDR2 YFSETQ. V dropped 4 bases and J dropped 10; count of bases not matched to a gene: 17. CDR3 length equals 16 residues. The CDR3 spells CASSLSSGGNMKEQFF. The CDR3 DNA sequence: TGCGCCAGCAGCCTCTCTAGCGGTGGTAATATGAAGGAGCAGTTCTTC. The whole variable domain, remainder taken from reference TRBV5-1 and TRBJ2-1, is KAGVTQTPRYLIKTRGQQVTLSCSPISGHRSVSWYQQTPGQGLQFLFEYFSETQRNKGNFPGRFSGRQFSNSRSEMNVSTLELGDSALYLCASSLSSGGNMKEQFFGPGTRLTVL.

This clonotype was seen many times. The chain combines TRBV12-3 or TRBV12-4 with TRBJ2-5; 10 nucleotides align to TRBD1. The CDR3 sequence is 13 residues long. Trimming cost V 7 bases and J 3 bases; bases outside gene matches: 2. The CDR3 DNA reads TGTGCCAGCAACGGACAGGGGGAAGAGACCCAGTACTTC. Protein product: CASNGQGEETQYF.

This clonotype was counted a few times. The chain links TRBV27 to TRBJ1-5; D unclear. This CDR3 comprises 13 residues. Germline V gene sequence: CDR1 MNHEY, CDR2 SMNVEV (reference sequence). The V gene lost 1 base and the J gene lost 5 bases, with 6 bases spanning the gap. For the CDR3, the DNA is TGTGCCAGCAGTTTATTCCTTGATCAGCCCCAGCATTTT. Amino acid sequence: CASSLFLDQPQHF.

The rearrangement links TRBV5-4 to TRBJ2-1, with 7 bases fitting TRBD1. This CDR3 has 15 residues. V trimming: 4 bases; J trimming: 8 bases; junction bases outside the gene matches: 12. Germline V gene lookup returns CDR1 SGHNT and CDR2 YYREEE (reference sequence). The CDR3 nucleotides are TGTGCCAGCAGCAAACCGGGACAGTCAATCTATGAGCAGTTCTTC. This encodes CASSKPGQSIYEQFF.

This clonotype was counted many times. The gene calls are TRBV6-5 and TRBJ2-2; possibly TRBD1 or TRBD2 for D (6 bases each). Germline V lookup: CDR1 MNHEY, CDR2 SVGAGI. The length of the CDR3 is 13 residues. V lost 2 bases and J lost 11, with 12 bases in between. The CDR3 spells CASSYGGRRELFF. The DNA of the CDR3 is TGTGCCAGCAGTTACGGGGGGCGGCGAGAGCTGTTTTTT.

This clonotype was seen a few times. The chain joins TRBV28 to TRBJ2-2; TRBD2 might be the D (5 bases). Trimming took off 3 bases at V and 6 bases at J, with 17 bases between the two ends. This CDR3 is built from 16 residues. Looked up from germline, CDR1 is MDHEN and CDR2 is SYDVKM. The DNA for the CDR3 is TGTGCCAGCAGTTTTGGGCGGGTAATCGGCGCCGGGGAGCTGTTTTTT. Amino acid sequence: CASSFGRVIGAGELFF. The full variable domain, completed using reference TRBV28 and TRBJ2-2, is DVKVTQSSRYLVKRTGEKVFLECVQDMDHENMFWYRQDPGLGLRLIYFSYDVKMKEKGDIPEGYSVSREKKERFSLILESASTNQTSMYLCASSFGRVIGAGELFFGEGSRLTVL.

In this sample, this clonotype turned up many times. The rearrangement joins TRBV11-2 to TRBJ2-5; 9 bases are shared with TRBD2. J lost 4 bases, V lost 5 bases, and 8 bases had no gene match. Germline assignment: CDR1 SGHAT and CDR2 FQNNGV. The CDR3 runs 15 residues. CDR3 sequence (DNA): TGTGCCAGCAGCAGGGGGACTAGCCGAAGAGAGACCCAGTACTTC. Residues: CASSRGTSRRETQYF.

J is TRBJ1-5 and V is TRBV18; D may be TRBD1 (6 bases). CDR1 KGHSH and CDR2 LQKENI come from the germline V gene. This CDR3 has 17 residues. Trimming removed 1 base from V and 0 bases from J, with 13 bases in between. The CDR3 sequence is CASSPRAGDGSNQPQHF. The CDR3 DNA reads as TGTGCCAGCTCACCACGGGCAGGGGATGGTAGCAATCAGCCCCAGCATTTT.

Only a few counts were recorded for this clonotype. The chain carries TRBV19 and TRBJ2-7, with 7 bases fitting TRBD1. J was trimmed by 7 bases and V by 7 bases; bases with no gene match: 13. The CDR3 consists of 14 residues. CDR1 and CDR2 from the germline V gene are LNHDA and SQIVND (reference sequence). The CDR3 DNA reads TGTGCCAGTATGGTGACAGGGTCGTCAGGGGAGCAGTACTTC. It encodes CASMVTGSSGEQYF.